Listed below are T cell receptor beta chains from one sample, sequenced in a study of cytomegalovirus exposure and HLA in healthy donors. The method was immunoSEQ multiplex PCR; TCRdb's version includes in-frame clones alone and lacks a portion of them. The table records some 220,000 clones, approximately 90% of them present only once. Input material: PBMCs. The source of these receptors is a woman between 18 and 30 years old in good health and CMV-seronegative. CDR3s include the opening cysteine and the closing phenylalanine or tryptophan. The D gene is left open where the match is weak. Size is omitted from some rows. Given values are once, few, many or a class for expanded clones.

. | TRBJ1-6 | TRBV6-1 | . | CASNQQGLAPLHF | TGTGCCAGCAACCAACAGGGTCTGGCACCCCTCCACTTT
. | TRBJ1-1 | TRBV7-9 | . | CASSAQGLEAFF | TGTGCCAGCAGCGCACAGGGTCTTGAAGCTTTCTTT
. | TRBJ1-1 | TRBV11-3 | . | CASSRTRGNTEAFF | TGTGCCAGCAGCCGAACCAGGGGGAACACTGAAGCTTTCTTT
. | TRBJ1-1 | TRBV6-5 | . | CASLHRGTEAFF | TGTGCCAGCCTACATAGGGGAACTGAAGCTTTCTTT
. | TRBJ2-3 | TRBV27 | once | CASSLYPIEASTDTQYF | TGTGCCAGCAGTTTATACCCCATCGAGGCGTCCACAGATACGCAGTATTTT
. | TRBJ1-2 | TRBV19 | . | CASSRTTANYGYTF | TGTGCCAGTAGTCGGACAACGGCTAACTATGGCTACACCTTC
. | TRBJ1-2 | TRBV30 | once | CAWSTISPDGHGYGYTF | TGTGCCTGGAGTACCATAAGCCCGGACGGACATGGATATGGCTACACCTTC
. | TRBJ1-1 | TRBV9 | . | CASSVGGRAHTEAFF | TGTGCCAGCAGCGTAGGTGGCAGGGCTCACACTGAAGCTTTCTTT
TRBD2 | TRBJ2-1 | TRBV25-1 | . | CASSVGTSEYNEQFF | TGTGCCAGCAGTGTCGGGACTAGCGAGTACAATGAGCAGTTCTTC
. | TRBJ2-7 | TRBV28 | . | CASSLSLGEQYF | TGTGCCAGCAGTTTATCCCTCGGCGAGCAGTACTTC
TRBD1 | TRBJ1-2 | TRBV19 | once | CASSIGQGRNYGYTF | TGTGCCAGTAGTATAGGACAGGGAAGAAACTATGGCTACACCTTC
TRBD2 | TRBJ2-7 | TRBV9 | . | CASSVAGGPYEQYF | TGTGCCAGCAGCGTAGCGGGAGGGCCGTACGAGCAGTACTTC